The entry below gives a single T cell receptor (beta chain) sequence along with its context. What it binds is not known. This sample is drawn from a study of vaccination effects on CD4 cells after COVID-19. Sequenced by immunoSEQ multiplex PCR; TCRdb stores in-frame clones only, minus some. The table has fewer than 75,000 clones, roughly 80% seen once. Between the trimmed V and J ends, which lost 2 bases and 1 base, there was a span of 17 bases. From germline, CDR1 is GTSNPN and CDR2 SVGIG (reference sequence). CDR3 length: 17 amino acids. Upon completion of roughly ten days in culture, CD4+ T cells were isolated. Vaccine administered to participants consisted of two doses of either BNT162b2 or mRNA-1273. Replacing half the medium with IL-2 medium was done on days 3 and 7.

The sequences come from CD4+ T cells from PBMCs cultured without peptide, collected after COVID-19 vaccination. The chain combines TRBV30 with TRBJ1-4, with no clear D. The source is a human donor who received a COVID-19 vaccine. The CDR3 bases are TGTGCCTGGAGTACCCCCAGGCAGTCAAAAACTAATGAAAAACTGTTTTTT. This codes for CAWSTPRQSKTNEKLFF. Full variable domain (missing parts from reference TRBV30 and TRBJ1-4): SQTIHQWPATLVQPVGSPLSLECTVEGTSNPNLYWYRQAAGRGLQLLFYSVGIGQISSEVPQNLSASRPQDRQFILSSKKLLLSDSGFYLCAWSTPRQSKTNEKLFFGSGTQLSVL.